These 24 T cell receptor beta chains were sequenced from one sample in a study of T cell repertoires in cytomegalovirus infection. TCRdb fed the reads into MiXCR, producing one record per CDR3 protein. The sample records around 430,000 distinct CDR3 sequences, under 55% being singletons. Their cognate antigens are unknown. The sample consisted of cultured PBMCs, taken from culture after CMV antigen stimulation. Source of these receptors: a human donor in good health (CMV status not recorded). Some clones in this sample may be carry-over from other donors' samples.

The chain couples TRBV20-1 to TRBJ2-5; D is ambiguous. The CDR3 covers 13 residues. Germline CDR1 is DFQATT and CDR2 is SNEGSKA (reference sequence). Deletions cut 6 bases from V and 1 base from J, with 12 bases between. CDR3 sequence (DNA): TGCAGTGCCCCAAATGAACTCCAAGAGACCCAGTACTTC. As protein: CSAPNELQETQYF.

There are a few counts of this clonotype. Here the CDR3 DNA reads TGTGCCAGCAGCCCAGGGGGGACCGATATATACTTC. As protein: CASSPGGTDIYF. The J gene is TRBJ2-7, the V gene TRBV11-2, with D possibly being TRBD1 (7 bases). The CDR3 runs to 12 residues. Germline V gene sequence: CDR1 SGHAT, CDR2 FQNNGV. Deletions cut 5 bases from V and 13 bases from J, with 18 bases between.

This clonotype has only one observation. V is TRBV19 and J is TRBJ2-2, with D maybe TRBD2 (5 bases). The V gene lost 5 bases and the J gene lost 5 bases, with 12 bases spanning the gap. Germline CDR1 and CDR2: LNHDA and SQIVND (reference sequence). The CDR3 is 14 amino acids. The CDR3 sequence: CASSASLGTGELFF. As DNA, the CDR3 is TGTGCCAGTAGTGCTAGCTTGGGTACCGGGGAGCTGTTTTTT.

This clonotype was seen only once. The rearrangement uses TRBV7-9 and TRBJ2-7; maybe TRBD1 (6 bases). CDR1 is SEHNR and CDR2 is FQNEAQ in the germline V gene (reference sequence). The CDR3 is 13 residues long. Trimming stripped 9 bases from V and 4 bases from J, with 16 bases between. The CDR3 coding sequence is TGTGCCAGTCTCTCAGGGGATTCGTACGAGCAGTACTTC. Its translation: CASLSGDSYEQYF.

The V and J genes are TRBV12-3 or TRBV12-4 and TRBJ2-3, with 8 bases that match TRBD2. The CDR3 spans 17 residues. The trim removed 4 bases at V and 1 base at J, leaving 10 bases unmatched. Here the CDR3 DNA reads TGTGCCAGCAGTTCACTGAGCGGGGGAGGCGGCACAGATACGCAGTATTTT. This codes for CASSSLSGGGGTDTQYF.

The chain employs TRBV25-1 and TRBJ1-3; D is uncertain. The CDR3 consists of 15 residues. V gave up 1 base and J gave up 0 bases, with 7 bases separating them. CDR1 is MGHDK, CDR2 SYGVNS, per germline. The chain's CDR3 is CASSEFGSSGNTIYF. The CDR3 DNA sequence: TGTGCCAGCAGTGAATTCGGGAGCTCTGGAAACACCATATATTTT.

The chain recombines TRBV11-2 with TRBJ2-1; D is undetermined. V lost 2 bases, J lost 0 bases, and 11 bases lay in between. Germline lookup yields CDR1 SGHAT and CDR2 FQNNGV. The CDR3 runs 16 residues. CDR3 protein: CASSLMNHPSYNEQFF. The CDR3 DNA sequence: TGTGCCAGCAGCTTAATGAACCACCCCTCCTACAATGAGCAGTTCTTC. The entire variable domain, with the rest obtained from reference TRBV11-2 and TRBJ2-1, is as follows: EAGVAQSPRYKIIEKRQSVAFWCNPISGHATLYWYQQILGQGPKLLIQFQNNGVVDDSQLPKDRFSAERLKGVDSTLKIQPAKLEDSAVYLCASSLMNHPSYNEQFFGPGTRLTVL.

The chain employs TRBV7-2 and TRBJ2-7, with D possibly TRBD1 on 6 matching bases. Trimming stripped 0 bases from V and 4 bases from J, with 10 bases between. Per germline, CDR1 SGHTA and CDR2 FQGNSA. This CDR3 contains 14 residues. The CDR3 bases are TGTGCCAGCAGCTTAGCAGGACAGCCGTACGAGCAGTACTTC. Encoded protein: CASSLAGQPYEQYF.

This clonotype was observed a handful of times. The chain has TRBV7-2 and TRBJ2-2; D is possibly TRBD1 (5 bases). The CDR3 has 14 residues. V dropped 5 bases and J dropped 6 bases, with 13 bases sitting between them. The germline V gene has CDR1 SGHTA and CDR2 FQGNSA. CDR3 coding DNA: TGTGCCAGCAGCCCCCTAGTGGGGCCCGGGGAGCTGTTTTTT. The encoded protein is CASSPLVGPGELFF. The full variable domain, completed using reference TRBV7-2 and TRBJ2-2, is GAGVSQSPSNKVTEKGKDVELRCDPISGHTALYWYRQSLGQGLEFLIYFQGNSAPDKSGLPSDRFSAERTGGSVSTLTIQRTQQEDSAVYLCASSPLVGPGELFFGEGSRLTVL.

This clonotype was seen only a few times. The chain joins TRBV4-1 to TRBJ1-5, with D possibly being TRBD1 (5 bases). V dropped 0 bases and J dropped 4 bases, with 10 bases sitting between them. The CDR3 extends over 15 amino acids. The germline V gene encodes CDR1 MGHRA and CDR2 YSYEKL. The CDR3 DNA reads TGCGCCAGCAGCCAAGAGCAGGGACGGAATCAGCCCCAGCATTTT. This translates into CASSQEQGRNQPQHF.

The sample holds a few counts of this clonotype. The CDR3 DNA reads TGTGCCAGCAGGGAGTGGGGGCAGCCCCAGCATTTT. This translates into CASREWGQPQHF. The rearrangement uses TRBV6-1 and TRBJ1-5; TRBD1 is a possible D gene (5 bases). This CDR3 has 12 residues. The V and J ends lost 6 bases and 7 bases respectively, with 10 bases between them. Germline V gene lookup returns CDR1 MNHNS and CDR2 SASEGT.

The chain is built from TRBV4-1 and TRBJ2-1, with D perhaps given as TRBD1 or TRBD2 (5 bases each). The CDR3 contains 15 residues. The V gene's germline CDR1 is MGHRA and CDR2 YSYEKL. Between the trimmed V and J ends, which lost 0 bases and 6 bases, there was a span of 12 bases. CDR3 DNA: TGCGCCAGCAGCCAAGAGGGGGAGTTCAGCAATGAGCAGTTCTTC. Translated, it gives CASSQEGEFSNEQFF.

The chain links TRBV6-8 to TRBJ1-4; D may be TRBD1 (5 bases). Germline values: CDR1 MNHGY, CDR2 SAAAGT. Trimming cost V 6 bases and J 0 bases, with 17 bases left between them. The CDR3 spans 17 residues. CDR3 loop: CASSLEPRGATNEKLFF. CDR3 nucleotides: TGTGCCAGCAGCCTTGAACCGCGGGGGGCAACTAATGAAAAACTGTTTTTT.

This clonotype was counted ten times or more. The chain carries TRBV7-8 and TRBJ2-3; 7 bases map to TRBD2. CDR1 is SGHVS, CDR2 FQNEAQ, per germline. V lost 5 bases to trimming and J lost 6 bases; unmatched junction nucleotides: 11. The CDR3 spans 15 residues. DNA of the CDR3: TGTGCCAGCAGCCGCCGGGGGGTGGAGCCTGATACGCAGTATTTT. Translation gives CASSRRGVEPDTQYF.

The V call is TRBV7-9, the J call TRBJ1-4; tentatively, D is TRBD1 (5 bases). V lost 8 bases and J lost 8, with 15 bases in between. Per the germline V gene, CDR1 is SEHNR and CDR2 is FQNEAQ (reference sequence). The CDR3 is made up of 13 amino acids. This chain's CDR3 is CASPEGGTEKLFF. The DNA of the CDR3 is TGTGCCAGCCCGGAGGGAGGGACGGAAAAACTGTTTTTT.

This clonotype has a handful of counts. This chain connects TRBV28 to TRBJ1-3, with TRBD1 as a possible D gene (5 bases). Germline V gene sequence: CDR1 MDHEN, CDR2 SYDVKM. The V and J ends lost 6 bases and 2 bases respectively, with 11 bases between them. The CDR3 sequence is 14 residues long. The chain's CDR3 is CASRVGAPGNTIYF. In DNA, the CDR3 is TGTGCCAGCAGGGTCGGGGCCCCTGGAAACACCATATATTTT.

This clonotype appeared many times. This chain links TRBV7-2 with TRBJ2-5; tentative D call: TRBD2 (6 bases). The CDR3 is 17 amino acids. Germline V gene data show CDR1 as SGHTA and CDR2 as FQGNSA. Trimming pared 5 bases from V and 3 bases from J, leaving 22 bases between. The CDR3 bases are TGTGCCAGCAGCCGGACACGACAAGCGGGTTTGGAAGAGACCCAGTACTTC. This codes for CASSRTRQAGLEETQYF.

This chain uses TRBV6-6 with TRBJ2-2; D is perhaps TRBD2 (5 bases). This CDR3 is built from 13 residues. Per the germline V gene, CDR1 is MNHNY and CDR2 is SVGAGI (reference sequence). V was trimmed by 8 bases and J by 4 bases, leaving 11 bases between them. CDR3 loop: CASHGIVTGELFF. The CDR3 coding sequence is TGTGCCAGCCACGGGATAGTCACCGGGGAGCTGTTTTTT.

This clonotype was observed a few times. V and J are TRBV23-1 and TRBJ2-5; possible D gene TRBD1, 5 bases. TRBV23-1 is an open reading frame, and its role is uncertain. V lost 7 bases and J 5 bases, leaving 26 bases between the germline ends. The CDR3 is made up of 17 amino acids. The CDR3 DNA reads as TGCGCCAGCAACCTTATAACGTGGGGCCAGCCAAGGGAGACCCAGTACTTC. Protein product: CASNLITWGQPRETQYF.

The V call is TRBV20-1, the J call TRBJ1-1; D gene uncertain. Germline V CDR1 and CDR2: DFQATT, SNEGSKA (reference sequence). V lost 7 bases, J lost 3 bases, and 12 bases lay in between. This CDR3 is 12 amino acids long. CDR3 nucleotides: TGCAGTGTTGCGCACGGGGACACTGAAGCTTTCTTT. Its translation: CSVAHGDTEAFF.

This clonotype was counted a few times. The chain couples TRBV7-2 to TRBJ2-5; TRBD2 agrees at 11 bases. Trimming took 5 bases from V and 2 from J; bases not matched to a gene: 4. CDR3 size: 15 residues. Germline V gives CDR1 SGHTA, CDR2 FQGNSA. The chain's CDR3 is CASSARLAGQETQYF. The CDR3 DNA follows: TGTGCCAGCAGCGCCCGACTAGCGGGACAAGAGACCCAGTACTTC.

The chain carries TRBV6-5 and TRBJ2-3; weak D call: TRBD2 (6 bases). The length of the CDR3 is 15 residues. V lost 6 bases to trimming and J lost 3 bases, with 16 bases between them. Germline V CDR1 and CDR2: MNHEY, SVGAGI. The CDR3 DNA is TGTGCCAGCAGCCCCTTGGGGGGACCGACAGATACGCAGTATTTT. The encoded protein is CASSPLGGPTDTQYF.

The V call is TRBV5-1, the J call TRBJ2-5; D not certain. Deletions cut 3 bases from V and 2 bases from J, with 8 bases between. Germline values: CDR1 SGHRS, CDR2 YFSETQ. The CDR3 consists of 13 residues. The CDR3 nucleotides are TGCGCCAGCAGCTGGAGACAACAAGAGACCCAGTACTTC. Translating gives CASSWRQQETQYF.

This clonotype was seen many times. The chain uses TRBV7-6 and TRBJ2-2; D gene ambiguous. V was shortened by 11 bases and J by 5 bases, with 15 bases between the two germline ends. Germline CDR1 SGHVS, CDR2 FNYEAQ. This CDR3 contains 13 residues. The CDR3 sequence: CAVLGTETGELFF. CDR3 nucleotide sequence: TGTGCCGTATTAGGTACCGAGACCGGGGAGCTGTTTTTT.